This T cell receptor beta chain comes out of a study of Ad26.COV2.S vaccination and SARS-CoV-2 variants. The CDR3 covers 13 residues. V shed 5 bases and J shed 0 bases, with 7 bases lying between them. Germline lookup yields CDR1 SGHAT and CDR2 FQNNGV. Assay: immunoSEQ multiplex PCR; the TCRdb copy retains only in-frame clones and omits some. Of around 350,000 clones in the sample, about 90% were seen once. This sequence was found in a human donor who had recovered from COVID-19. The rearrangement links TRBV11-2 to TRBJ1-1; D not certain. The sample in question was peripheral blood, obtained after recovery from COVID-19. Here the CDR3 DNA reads TGTGCCAGCAGCCTCAACTTGAACACTGAAGCTTTCTTT. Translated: CASSLNLNTEAFF.